These 16 T cell receptor beta chains were sequenced from one sample in a study of T cells in Graves' hyperthyroidism and ophthalmopathy. Regions amplified from RNA transcripts were the TCR beta CDR3 regions. With the HTBI primer set, the TCR CDR3 went through a first round of RT-PCR. TCRdb independently ran MiXCR on the multiplex PCR reads; one entry per CDR3 protein. The sample holds hundreds of thousands of distinct CDR3 sequences, 14% to 15% seen once. The sample comprised blood. These receptors were collected from a woman aged 35 to 49 with Graves' ophthalmopathy.

This clonotype was found a few times. The chain joins TRBV28 to TRBJ2-2, with D hard to call. There are 14 residues in the CDR3. V was pared by 2 bases and J by 3 bases, with 7 bases between. Germline assignment: CDR1 MDHEN and CDR2 SYDVKM. CDR3 amino acids: CASSLRSHTGELFF. The CDR3 nucleotides read TGTGCCAGCAGTTTACGCTCCCACACCGGGGAGCTGTTTTTT.

This clonotype appeared many times. The rearrangement uses TRBV12-3 or TRBV12-4 and TRBJ2-2; the D gene is possibly TRBD2 (6 bases). Trimming cost V 2 bases and J 5 bases, with 15 bases left between them. This CDR3 comprises 16 residues. CDR3 in DNA: TGTGCCAGCAGTTTAAGGGGCGCGGGGAGGACCGGGGAGCTGTTTTTT. The encoded protein is CASSLRGAGRTGELFF.

This clonotype was found many times. V is TRBV6-2 or TRBV6-3 and J is TRBJ2-7; unclear D gene. Looked up from germline, CDR1 is MNHEY and CDR2 is SVGEGT. CDR3 length equals 12 residues. V lost 5 bases and J 2 bases, leaving 7 bases between the germline ends. DNA for the CDR3: TGTGCCAGCAGTGAGTCGACCTACGAGCAGTACTTC. Its protein is CASSESTYEQYF.

The table lists this clonotype with a few counts. This chain joins TRBV2 and TRBJ2-7; 8 bases line up with TRBD2. Germline lookup yields CDR1 SNHLY and CDR2 FYNNEI. V gave up 3 bases and J gave up 5 bases; unmatched junction bases: 9. CDR3 size: 15 residues. This chain's CDR3 is CASSETSGSGDEQYF. CDR3 DNA sequence: TGTGCCAGCAGTGAGACCAGCGGGAGTGGGGACGAGCAGTACTTC.

The chain couples TRBV7-9 to TRBJ2-7, with 8 nucleotides matching TRBD2. J gave up 3 bases and V 3 bases, and 4 bases lay outside the gene matches. Germline V gene data show CDR1 as SEHNR and CDR2 as FQNEAQ (reference sequence). The CDR3 has 14 amino acids. The CDR3 bases are TGTGCCAGCAGCTTGCAGCGGGAGCTCTACGAGCAGTACTTC. Protein: CASSLQRELYEQYF.

This clonotype has just a few counts. The chain employs TRBV3-1 and TRBJ1-2; D is undetermined. Germline lookup yields CDR1 LGHDT and CDR2 YNNKEL (reference sequence). The CDR3 loop spans 15 amino acids. V was pared by 1 base and J by 4 bases, with 13 bases between. CDR3 nucleotides: TGTGCCAGCAGCCAAGGGGGTAGGGCCCTCTATGGCTACACCTTC. This sequence encodes CASSQGGRALYGYTF.

This clonotype was observed a handful of times. V gene TRBV13 combines with J gene TRBJ2-2; 12 nucleotides align to TRBD2. The J segment lost 3 bases and the V segment lost 5 bases, leaving 7 bases of the junction unmatched. The V gene's germline CDR1 is PRHDT and CDR2 FYEKMQ (reference sequence). The CDR3 is 17 amino acids. Written as DNA, the CDR3 is TGTGCCAGCAGCCGCCGACTAGCGGGAGATTACACCGGGGAGCTGTTTTTT. This translates into CASSRRLAGDYTGELFF.

The chain links TRBV28 to TRBJ1-3, with TRBD1 identical over 7 bases. The V segment lost 2 bases and the J segment 4 bases; nucleotides outside the gene matches: 11. The V gene's germline CDR1 is MDHEN and CDR2 SYDVKM. The CDR3 totals 17 residues. For the CDR3, the DNA is TGTGCCAGCAGTTTACTCAAAAGGGGGCCAGTCGGAAACACCATATATTTT. Translating gives CASSLLKRGPVGNTIYF.

This clonotype was counted a few times. The J gene is TRBJ1-1, the V gene TRBV4-1; D is possibly TRBD1 (5 bases). V lost 2 bases to trimming and J lost 6 bases, with 19 bases between them. The CDR3 runs to 16 residues. Germline V gene sequence: CDR1 MGHRA, CDR2 YSYEKL. Written as DNA, the CDR3 is TGCGCCAGCAGCCAATACATTCCCCCAGGGCCCGCTGAAGCTTTCTTT. Amino acids: CASSQYIPPGPAEAFF.

This clonotype was counted ten times or more. The rearrangement uses TRBV30 and TRBJ2-7; 13 bases are a match to TRBD2. The V gene's germline CDR1 is GTSNPN and CDR2 SVGIG (reference sequence). The CDR3 runs 14 residues. The V gene end was trimmed by 3 bases and the J gene end by 10 bases; junction bases not matched to a gene: 9. The CDR3 DNA follows: TGTGCCTGGAGGGCACCACTAGCGGGAGGGCCTCAGTACTTC. Translation gives CAWRAPLAGGPQYF. Variable domain in full (rest from reference TRBV30 and TRBJ2-7): SQTIHQWPATLVQPVGSPLSLECTVEGTSNPNLYWYRQAAGRGLQLLFYSVGIGQISSEVPQNLSASRPQDRQFILSSKKLLLSDSGFYLCAWRAPLAGGPQYFGPGTRLTVT.

This clonotype showed up many times. The rearrangement links TRBV6-5 to TRBJ2-5; D possibly corresponds to TRBD2 (6 bases). Deletions cut 2 bases from V and 4 bases from J, with 17 bases between. From germline, CDR1 is MNHEY and CDR2 SVGAGI. The CDR3 extends over 16 amino acids. In nucleotides, the CDR3 is TGTGCCAGCAGTTACACGGGCCCTGGAGGGCCAGAGACCCAGTACTTC. Its translation: CASSYTGPGGPETQYF.

This clonotype was seen ten or more times. V and J are TRBV28 and TRBJ2-4; D is unclear. The CDR3 extends over 12 amino acids. Trimming pared 3 bases from V and 2 bases from J, leaving 2 bases between. CDR1 is MDHEN, CDR2 SYDVKM, per germline. Here the CDR3 DNA reads TGTGCCAGCAGTTTCCCCAAAAACATTCAGTACTTC. Translation: CASSFPKNIQYF.

In this sample, this clonotype turned up many times. The rearrangement uses TRBV6-1 and TRBJ1-1, with TRBD1 matching over 8 bases. The CDR3 is 13 residues long. The germline V gene has CDR1 MNHNS and CDR2 SASEGT. With 8 bases clipped from V and 4 bases from J, the junction kept 6 bases outside the gene matches. CDR3 sequence (DNA): TGTGCCAGCTACAGGGGGAGGGTCACTGAAGCTTTCTTT. This encodes CASYRGRVTEAFF.

This clonotype came up many times. This chain connects TRBV15 to TRBJ2-7, with 7 bases lining up with TRBD2. This CDR3 spans 13 amino acids. J lost 2 bases, V lost 5 bases, and 3 bases had no gene match. Germline V CDR1 and CDR2: LNHNV, YYDKDF (reference sequence). The CDR3 DNA follows: TGTGCCACCAGCGACGGGACTACCTACGAGCAGTACTTC. It codes for CATSDGTTYEQYF. The entire variable domain, with the rest obtained from reference TRBV15 and TRBJ2-7, is as follows: DAMVIQNPRYQVTQFGKPVTLSCSQTLNHNVMYWYQQKSSQAPKLLFHYYDKDFNNEADTPDNFQSRRPNTSFCFLDIRSPGLGDTAMYLCATSDGTTYEQYFGPGTRLTVT.

The V and J genes are TRBV28 and TRBJ2-5; 8 bases are a match to TRBD1. Germline CDR1 reads MDHEN; CDR2 reads SYDVKM. V gave up 8 bases and J gave up 0 bases; unmatched junction bases: 2. The CDR3 contains 13 residues. CDR3 nucleotides: TGTGCCAGCGTGGACAGGGACCAAGAGACCCAGTACTTC. The encoded protein is CASVDRDQETQYF. The full variable domain, in which reference TRBV28 and TRBJ2-5 provide the parts outside the CDR3, is DVKVTQSSRYLVKRTGEKVFLECVQDMDHENMFWYRQDPGLGLRLIYFSYDVKMKEKGDIPEGYSVSREKKERFSLILESASTNQTSMYLCASVDRDQETQYFGPGTRLLVL.

This clonotype was picked up many times. V gene TRBV20-1 combines with J gene TRBJ2-7; D is undetermined. The CDR3 contains 13 residues. Germline V gene lookup returns CDR1 DFQATT and CDR2 SNEGSKA (reference sequence). V lost 6 bases and J lost 1, with 13 bases in between. CDR3 coding DNA: TGCAGTGCCCCCCGAGTAGGTTCCTACGAGCAGTACTTC. Translation gives CSAPRVGSYEQYF.